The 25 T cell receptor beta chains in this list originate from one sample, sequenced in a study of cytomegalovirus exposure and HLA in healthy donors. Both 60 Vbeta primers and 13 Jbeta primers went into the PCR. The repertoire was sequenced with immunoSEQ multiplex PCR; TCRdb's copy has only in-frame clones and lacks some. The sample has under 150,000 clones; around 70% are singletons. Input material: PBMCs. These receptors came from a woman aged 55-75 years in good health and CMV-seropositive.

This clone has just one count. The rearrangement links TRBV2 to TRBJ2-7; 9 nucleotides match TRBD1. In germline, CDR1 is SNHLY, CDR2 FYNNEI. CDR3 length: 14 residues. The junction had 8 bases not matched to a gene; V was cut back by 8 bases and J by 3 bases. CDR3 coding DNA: TGTGCCAGCCGCCCGAGGGACAGGGTCTACGAGCAGTACTTC. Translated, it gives CASRPRDRVYEQYF.

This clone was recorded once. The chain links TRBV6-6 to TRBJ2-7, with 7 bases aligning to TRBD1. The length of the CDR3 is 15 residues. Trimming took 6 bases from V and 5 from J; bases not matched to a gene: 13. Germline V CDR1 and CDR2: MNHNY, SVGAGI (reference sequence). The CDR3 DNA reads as TGTGCCAGCAGCCCTCCATTGACAGGGAACCACGAGCAGTACTTC. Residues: CASSPPLTGNHEQYF.

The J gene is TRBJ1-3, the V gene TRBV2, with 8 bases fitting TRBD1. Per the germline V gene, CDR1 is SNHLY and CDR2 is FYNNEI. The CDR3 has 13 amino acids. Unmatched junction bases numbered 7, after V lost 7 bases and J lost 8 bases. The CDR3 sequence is CASTGQGVDTIYF. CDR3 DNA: TGTGCCAGCACCGGACAGGGCGTTGACACCATATATTTT.

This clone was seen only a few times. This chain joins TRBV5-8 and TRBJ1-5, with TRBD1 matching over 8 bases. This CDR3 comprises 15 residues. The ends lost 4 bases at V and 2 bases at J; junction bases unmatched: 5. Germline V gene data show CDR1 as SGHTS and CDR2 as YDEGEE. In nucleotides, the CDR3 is TGTGCCAGCAGCCCGGACAGGGAAGGCAATCAGCCCCAGCATTTT. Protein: CASSPDREGNQPQHF.

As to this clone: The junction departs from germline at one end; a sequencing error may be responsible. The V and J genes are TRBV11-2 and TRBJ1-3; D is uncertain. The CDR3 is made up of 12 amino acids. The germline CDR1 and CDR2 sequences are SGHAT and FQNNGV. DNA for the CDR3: TGTGCCAGCAGCCTAGACCGGGGCACCATATATTTT. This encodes CASSLDRGTIYF.

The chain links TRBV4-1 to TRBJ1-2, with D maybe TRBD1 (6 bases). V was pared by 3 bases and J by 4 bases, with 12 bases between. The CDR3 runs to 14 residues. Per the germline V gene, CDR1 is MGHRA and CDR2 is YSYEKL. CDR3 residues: CASSQPQGTYGYTF. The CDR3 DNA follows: TGCGCCAGCAGCCAGCCCCAGGGGACCTATGGCTACACCTTC.

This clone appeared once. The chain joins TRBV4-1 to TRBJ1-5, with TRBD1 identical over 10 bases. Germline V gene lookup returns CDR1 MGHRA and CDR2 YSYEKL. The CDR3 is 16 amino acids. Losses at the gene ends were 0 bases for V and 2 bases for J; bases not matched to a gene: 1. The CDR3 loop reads CASSQEGTGGNQPQHF. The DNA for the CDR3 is TGCGCCAGCAGCCAAGAGGGGACAGGGGGCAATCAGCCCCAGCATTTT.

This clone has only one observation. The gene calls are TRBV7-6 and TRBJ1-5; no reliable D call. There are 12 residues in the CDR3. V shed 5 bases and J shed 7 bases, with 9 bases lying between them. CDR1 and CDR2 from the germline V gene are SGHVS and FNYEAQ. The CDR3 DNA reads TGTGCCAGCAGCCTCGGGAGCCAGCCCCAGCATTTT. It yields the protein CASSLGSQPQHF. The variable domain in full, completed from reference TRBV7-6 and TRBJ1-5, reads GAGVSQSPRYKVTKRGQDVALRCDPISGHVSLYWYRQALGQGPEFLTYFNYEAQQDKSGLPNDRFSAERPEGSISTLTIQRTEQRDSAMYRCASSLGSQPQHFGDGTRLSIL.

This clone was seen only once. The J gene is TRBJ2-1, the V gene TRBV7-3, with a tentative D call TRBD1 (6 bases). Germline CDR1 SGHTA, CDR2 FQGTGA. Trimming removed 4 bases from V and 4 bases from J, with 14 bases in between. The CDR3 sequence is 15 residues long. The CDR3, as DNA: TGTGCCAGCAGCTCATCGGGACAACAGTACAATGAGCAGTTCTTC. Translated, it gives CASSSSGQQYNEQFF.

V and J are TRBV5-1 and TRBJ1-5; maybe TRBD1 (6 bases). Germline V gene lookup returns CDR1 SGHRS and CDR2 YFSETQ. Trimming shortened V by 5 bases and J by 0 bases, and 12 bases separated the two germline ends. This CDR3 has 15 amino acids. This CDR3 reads CASSPGTTSNQPQHF. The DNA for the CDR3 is TGCGCCAGCAGTCCCGGGACAACTAGCAATCAGCCCCAGCATTTT.

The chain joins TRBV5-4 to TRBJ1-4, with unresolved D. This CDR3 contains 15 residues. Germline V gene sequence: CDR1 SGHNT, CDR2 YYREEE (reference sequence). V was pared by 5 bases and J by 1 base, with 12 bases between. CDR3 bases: TGTGCCAGCAGTTTAGTCGGGGTAACTAATGAAAAACTGTTTTTT. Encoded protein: CASSLVGVTNEKLFF.

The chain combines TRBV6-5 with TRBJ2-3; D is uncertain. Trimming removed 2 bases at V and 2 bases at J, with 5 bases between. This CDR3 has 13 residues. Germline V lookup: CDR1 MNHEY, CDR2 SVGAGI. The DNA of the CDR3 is TGTGCCAGCAGTTACACTGTCACAGATACGCAGTATTTT. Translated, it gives CASSYTVTDTQYF.

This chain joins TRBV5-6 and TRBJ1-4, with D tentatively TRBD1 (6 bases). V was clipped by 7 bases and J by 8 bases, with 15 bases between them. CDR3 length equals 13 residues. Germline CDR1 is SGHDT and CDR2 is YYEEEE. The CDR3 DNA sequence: TGTGCCAGCCGCGCAGGGGCCAGAGAAAAACTGTTTTTT. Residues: CASRAGAREKLFF.

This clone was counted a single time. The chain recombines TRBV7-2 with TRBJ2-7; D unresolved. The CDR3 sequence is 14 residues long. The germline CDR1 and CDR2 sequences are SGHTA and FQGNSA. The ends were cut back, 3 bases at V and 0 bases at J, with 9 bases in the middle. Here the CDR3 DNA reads TGTGCCAGCAGCTTGCACGCCGGCTCCTACGAGCAGTACTTC. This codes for CASSLHAGSYEQYF.

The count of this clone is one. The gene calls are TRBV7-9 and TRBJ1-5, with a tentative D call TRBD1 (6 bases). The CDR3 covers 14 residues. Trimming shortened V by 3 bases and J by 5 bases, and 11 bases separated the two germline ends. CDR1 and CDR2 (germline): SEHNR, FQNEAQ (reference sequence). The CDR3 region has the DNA TGTGCCAGCAGCTTGGACAGCGACTATCAGCCCCAGCATTTT. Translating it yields CASSLDSDYQPQHF.

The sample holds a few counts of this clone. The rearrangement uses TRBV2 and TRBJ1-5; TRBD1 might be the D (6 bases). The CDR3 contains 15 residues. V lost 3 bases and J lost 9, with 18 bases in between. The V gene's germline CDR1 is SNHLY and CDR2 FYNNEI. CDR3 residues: CASSDRGDTLPPQHF. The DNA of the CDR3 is TGTGCCAGCAGTGACCGAGGGGACACCCTCCCGCCCCAGCATTTT. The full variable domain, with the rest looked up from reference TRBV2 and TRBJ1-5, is EPEVTQTPSHQVTQMGQEVILRCVPISNHLYFYWYRQILGQKVEFLVSFYNNEISEKSEIFDDQFSVERPDGSNFTLKIRSTKLEDSAMYFCASSDRGDTLPPQHFGDGTRLSIL.

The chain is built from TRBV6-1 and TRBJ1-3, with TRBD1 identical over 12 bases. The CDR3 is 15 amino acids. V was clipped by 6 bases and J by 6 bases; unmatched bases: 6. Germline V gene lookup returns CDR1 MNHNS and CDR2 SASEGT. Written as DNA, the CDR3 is TGTGCCAGCAGAGCCGGGACAGGGGGCGAAAACACCATATATTTT. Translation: CASRAGTGGENTIYF.

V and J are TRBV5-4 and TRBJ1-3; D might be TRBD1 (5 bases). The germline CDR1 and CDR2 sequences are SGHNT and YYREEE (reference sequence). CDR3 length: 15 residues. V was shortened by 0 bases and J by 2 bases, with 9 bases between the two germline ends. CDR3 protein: CASSLGGEAGNTIYF. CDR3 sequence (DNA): TGTGCCAGCAGCTTGGGGGGGGAGGCTGGAAACACCATATATTTT.

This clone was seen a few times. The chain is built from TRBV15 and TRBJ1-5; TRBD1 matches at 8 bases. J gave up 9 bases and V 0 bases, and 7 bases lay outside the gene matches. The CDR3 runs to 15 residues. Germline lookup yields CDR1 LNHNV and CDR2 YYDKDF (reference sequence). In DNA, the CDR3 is TGTGCCACCAGCAGAGATCGGACAGGGAATAGGCCCCAGCATTTT. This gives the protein CATSRDRTGNRPQHF.

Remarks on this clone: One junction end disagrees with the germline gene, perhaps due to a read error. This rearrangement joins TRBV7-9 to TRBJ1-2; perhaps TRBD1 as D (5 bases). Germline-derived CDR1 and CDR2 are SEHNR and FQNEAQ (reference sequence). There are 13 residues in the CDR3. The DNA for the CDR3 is TGTTCCAGCAGCTTAATCAGTGACAGTTTAAACACCTTC. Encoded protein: CSSSLISDSLNTF.

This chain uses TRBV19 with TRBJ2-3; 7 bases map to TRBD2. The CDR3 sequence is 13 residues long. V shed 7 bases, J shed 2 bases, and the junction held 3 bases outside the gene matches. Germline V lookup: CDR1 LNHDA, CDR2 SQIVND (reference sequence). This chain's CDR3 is CASTSGATDTQYF. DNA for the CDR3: TGTGCCAGTACCAGCGGGGCCACAGATACGCAGTATTTT.

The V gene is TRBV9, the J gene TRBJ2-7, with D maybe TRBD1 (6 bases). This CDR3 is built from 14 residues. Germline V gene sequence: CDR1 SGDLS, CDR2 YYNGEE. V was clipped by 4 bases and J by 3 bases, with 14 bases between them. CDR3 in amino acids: CASSPTGTHYEQYF. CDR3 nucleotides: TGTGCCAGCAGCCCAACCGGGACACACTACGAGCAGTACTTC.

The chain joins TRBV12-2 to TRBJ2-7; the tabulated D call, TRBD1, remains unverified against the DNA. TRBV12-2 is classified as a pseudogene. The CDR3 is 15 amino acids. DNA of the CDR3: TGTGCAAGTCGCTTAAACAAAGGGGATAGCTACGAGCAGTACTTC. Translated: CASRLNKGDSYEQYF.

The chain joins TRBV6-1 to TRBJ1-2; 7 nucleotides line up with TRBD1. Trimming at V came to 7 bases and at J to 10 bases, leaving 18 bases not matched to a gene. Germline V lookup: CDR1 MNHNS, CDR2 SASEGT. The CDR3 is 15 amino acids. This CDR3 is CASTRDRDLQRTYTF. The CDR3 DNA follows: TGTGCCAGCACTCGAGACAGGGACCTACAAAGAACCTACACCTTC.

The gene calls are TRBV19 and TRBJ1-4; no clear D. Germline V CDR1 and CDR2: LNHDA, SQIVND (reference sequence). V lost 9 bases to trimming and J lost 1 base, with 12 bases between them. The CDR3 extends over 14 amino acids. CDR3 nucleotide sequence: TGTGCCAGCCTTGCAGGAGGAACTAATGAAAAACTGTTTTTT. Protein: CASLAGGTNEKLFF.